This T cell receptor (beta chain) was sequenced in a study of T cells after yellow fever vaccination (dated by TCRdb to the late 2010s). Concerning the study at large: Libraries from fractions with low cell numbers were prepared with the SMART-Seq v4 Ultra Low Input RNA kit. Blood was collected at multiple timepoints before and after primary and secondary immunization, and bulk PBMC replicates and cell subsets were isolated. Two healthy male donors, one aged 18 to 30 and one aged 30 to 40 years, made up the cohort. To follow T-cell clones before and after both primary and booster YFV17D yellow fever vaccination, bulk TCR alpha and beta repertoires underwent longitudinal sequencing. What the study reported, not specific to this receptor: Because the study included only a couple of donors, the extent to which the findings can be generalized is limited. The secondary T-cell response was weaker than the primary response but faster, peaking on day 5 instead of day 15. A small share of clonotypes occurred in both CD4 and CD8 compartments, likely arising from convergent recombination. FACS-sorted repertoires could contain abundant contaminating clonotypes from the bulk population, so computational filtering was required. Most clones expanded after primary vaccination were re-detected after the booster (just under 97% of CD4 and about nine tenths of CD8), suggesting broad memory maintenance.

This clonotype turned up a few times. Its recognized antigen is unknown. Base qualities are not at hand, and no much larger clone is one base apart. TCR cDNA was synthesized by 5'RACE template switching, which introduced a universal primer site and unique molecular identifiers. Priming of cDNA synthesis was performed from both the TCR alpha and TCR beta constant segments. Library amplification involved two PCR steps, and the second step added sample barcodes and sequencing adapters. Libraries were sequenced on Illumina HiSeq 2500 (2x100 bp) or NovaSeq (2x150 bp). Concerning the study's data processing: Demultiplexing of reads and collapsing into UMI consensus sequences were performed with MIGEC, and V(D)J alignment was carried out with MiXCR. Clonotypes responding to the vaccine were identified with edgeR on replicate PBMC samples, with the criteria of FDR below 0.01 and a log2 fold change above 5 up to day 15. CD4 or CD8 identity was assigned to each bulk clonotype according to whether the clonotype was present at higher abundance in the sequenced CD4 repertoire or the sequenced CD8 repertoire. TCRdb applied fastp at Q25 and MiXCR to the public reads, then kept only in-frame beta chains. Every entry covers one CDR3 protein and lists the most common genes and DNA from its rows. In this record, the V and J calls reflect TCRdb's handling and not the investigators' own analysis. Across this sample there are some 500,000 distinct CDR3 sequences, with roughly 14% seen only once. Over 13% of the sample rests with the top ten.

Sample treatment or condition, as interpreted from the label and publication: live attenuated yellow fever vaccine strain. At each blood-draw timepoint, two biological replicates of bulk PBMCs were collected. PBMCs were isolated from peripheral blood using a standard Ficoll-Paque protocol. RNA was extracted with TriZol from bulk PBMCs, CD4 and CD8 fractions, and dextramer-positive and dextramer-negative fractions. Between the V and J ends, shortened by 3 bases and 2 bases respectively, the junction contains 11 bases. Sequences KGHSH (CDR1) and LQKENI (CDR2) are obtained from the germline V gene. CDR3 length: 15 amino acids, cysteine to phenylalanine. Only the CDR3 region is kept as DNA, spanning 45 bases read in frame from base 1.

The sample consisted of PBMCs, taken on the day of the yellow fever booster vaccination. The receptor chain draws on TRBV18 and TRBJ1-3; TRBD1 is a weak D gene call, 5 bases matching. This clonotype was sampled from a man aged 25 to 40 who received the YFV17D yellow fever vaccine. The CDR3 sequence is CASSPPGGAGNTIYF. The DNA is as follows: TGTGCCAGCTCACCCCCCGGGGGGGCTGGAAACACCATATATTTT.